A single sample is the source of the 10 T cell receptor beta chains below, sequenced in a study of cytomegalovirus exposure and HLA in healthy donors. The PCR ran on 60 Vbeta and 13 Jbeta primers. Only in-frame clones appear in the TCRdb table, and some are missing; sequencing was by immunoSEQ multiplex PCR. The repertoire includes roughly 100,000 clones, roughly three quarters of them detected once, and approximately 3% sits in the top ten. The sequenced sample consisted of PBMCs. The receptors were sampled from a young man in good health and CMV-seronegative.

The chain links TRBV7-9 to TRBJ2-2; 12 bases agree with TRBD2. The CDR3 spans 14 residues. Germline V lookup: CDR1 SEHNR, CDR2 FQNEAQ (reference sequence). The ends lost 11 bases at V and 5 bases at J; junction bases unmatched: 6. The CDR3: CAGVLAGGTGELFF. Written as DNA, the CDR3 is TGTGCCGGGGTACTAGCGGGAGGTACCGGGGAGCTGTTTTTT.

The gene calls are TRBV4-3 and TRBJ2-2; TRBD2 agrees at 10 bases. Germline loops: CDR1 LGHNA, CDR2 YSLEER. CDR3 length: 16 residues. Unmatched junction bases numbered 10, after V lost 7 bases and J lost 5 bases. CDR3 nucleotide sequence: TGCGCCAGCACCCCCCTAGCGGGAGTCGATACCGGGGAGCTGTTTTTT. Amino acids: CASTPLAGVDTGELFF.

The chain recombines TRBV7-9 with TRBJ1-4; the match to TRBD1 covers 7 bases. The V gene's germline CDR1 is SEHNR and CDR2 FQNEAQ (reference sequence). Trimming removed 4 bases from V and 0 bases from J; junction bases left unmatched: 5. The CDR3 covers 16 residues. The CDR3 nucleotides are TGTGCCAGCAGCTCCCCCGGGACAGCAACTAATGAAAAACTGTTTTTT. Translating it yields CASSSPGTATNEKLFF.

This chain joins TRBV15 and TRBJ1-6; TRBD1 is a possible D gene (6 bases). Per the germline V gene, CDR1 is LNHNV and CDR2 is YYDKDF (reference sequence). V lost 5 bases, J lost 3 bases, and 17 bases lay in between. The CDR3 is 17 residues long. CDR3 nucleotide sequence: TGTGCCACCAGCGGCGTTTGGGGGCAGAGCTATAATTCACCCCTCCACTTT. Encoded protein: CATSGVWGQSYNSPLHF. Looking up the rest from reference TRBV15 and TRBJ1-6 gives the full variable domain: DAMVIQNPRYQVTQFGKPVTLSCSQTLNHNVMYWYQQKSSQAPKLLFHYYDKDFNNEADTPDNFQSRRPNTSFCFLDIRSPGLGDTAMYLCATSGVWGQSYNSPLHFGNGTRLTVT.

This clone was found a few times. The V call is TRBV2, the J call TRBJ2-7, with TRBD1 as a possible D gene (5 bases). The germline V and J ends were trimmed by 2 bases and 2 bases, with 13 bases remaining between them. The CDR3 is 15 residues long. Germline V gene lookup returns CDR1 SNHLY and CDR2 FYNNEI. Here the CDR3 reads CASSENRQGPYEQYF. The CDR3 bases are TGTGCCAGCAGTGAAAATCGGCAGGGTCCCTACGAGCAGTACTTC.

This clone ranks as medium-sized. V gene TRBV5-5 combines with J gene TRBJ1-5; D is ambiguous. CDR3 length equals 13 residues. CDR1 is SGHKS and CDR2 is YYEKEE in the germline V gene (reference sequence). V was shortened by 0 bases and J by 2 bases, with 3 bases between the two germline ends. The CDR3 region is CASSLAGNQPQHF. The DNA of the CDR3 is TGTGCCAGCAGCTTGGCTGGCAATCAGCCCCAGCATTTT. Based on the CDR3 plus reference TRBV5-5 and TRBJ1-5, the full variable domain is DAGVTQSPTHLIKTRGQQVTLRCSPISGHKSVSWYQQVLGQGPQFIFQYYEKEERGRGNFPDRFSARQFPNYSSELNVNALLLGDSALYLCASSLAGNQPQHFGDGTRLSIL.

The genes are TRBV18 and TRBJ1-5; D gene unclear. The germline V gene has CDR1 KGHSH and CDR2 LQKENI. The CDR3 is 14 amino acids. V was trimmed by 6 bases and J by 2 bases, leaving 11 bases between them. CDR3 amino acids: CASSAGLGNQPQHF. The DNA for the CDR3 is TGTGCCAGCTCTGCAGGTTTGGGCAATCAGCCCCAGCATTTT.

V gene TRBV4-3 combines with J gene TRBJ2-7; 7 bases fit TRBD2. Germline CDR1 and CDR2: LGHNA and YSLEER. There are 15 residues in the CDR3. J lost 2 bases, V lost 0 bases, and 4 bases had no gene match. CDR3: CASSQDFGGTYEQYF. The CDR3, as DNA: TGCGCCAGCAGCCAAGATTTCGGGGGGACCTACGAGCAGTACTTC.

The rearrangement joins TRBV29-1 to TRBJ2-7, with 8 positions matching TRBD2. Germline V gene data show CDR1 as SQVTM and CDR2 as ANQGSEA. J lost 7 bases, V lost 1 base, and 0 bases had no gene match. The CDR3 covers 11 residues. CDR3 sequence (DNA): TGCAGCGTTGAAGGCGGGAGGGAGCAGTACTTC. It translates to CSVEGGREQYF.

This clone is a singleton in its sample. The chain recombines TRBV30 with TRBJ1-4; 8 nucleotides match TRBD1. Germline CDR1 GTSNPN, CDR2 SVGIG (reference sequence). This CDR3 region has 15 residues. Trimming took 2 bases from V and 3 from J; bases not matched to a gene: 5. The CDR3 nucleotides read TGTGCCTGGAGTACCCAGGGGGCGGCTAATGAAAAACTGTTTTTT. Translation gives CAWSTQGAANEKLFF.